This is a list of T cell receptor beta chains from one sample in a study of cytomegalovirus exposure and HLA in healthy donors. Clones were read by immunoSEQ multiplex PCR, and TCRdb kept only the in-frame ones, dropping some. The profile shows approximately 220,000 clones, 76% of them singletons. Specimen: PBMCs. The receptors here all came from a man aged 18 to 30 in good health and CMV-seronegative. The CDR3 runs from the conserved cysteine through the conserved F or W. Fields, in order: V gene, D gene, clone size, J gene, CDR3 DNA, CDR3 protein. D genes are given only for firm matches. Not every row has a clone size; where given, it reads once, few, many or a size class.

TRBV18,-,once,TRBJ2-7,TGTGCCAGCTCAGCTCCGTCTAGCAATGGCTACGAGCAGTACTTC,CASSAPSSNGYEQYF
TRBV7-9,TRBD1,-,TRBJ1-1,TGTGCCAGCAGCCTCGGACAGGGTGGTGAAGCTTTCTTT,CASSLGQGGEAFF
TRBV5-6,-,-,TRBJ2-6,TGTGCCAGCAGCTTGGGCACCAGAGGGATCCACTCTGGGGCCAACGTCCTGACTTTC,CASSLGTRGIHSGANVLTF
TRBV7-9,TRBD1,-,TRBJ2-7,TGTGCCAGCAGTGGGGACAGAAACTACGAGCAGTACTTC,CASSGDRNYEQYF
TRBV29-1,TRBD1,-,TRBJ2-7,TGCAGCGTTGAAGTAAGGCAGGGGGTATACGAGCAGTACTTC,CSVEVRQGVYEQYF
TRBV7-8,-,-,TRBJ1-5,TGTGCCAGCAGCTTAGAATCACGGGGGAAAAATCAGCCCCAGCATTTT,CASSLESRGKNQPQHF
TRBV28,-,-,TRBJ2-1,TGTGCCAGCAGGTCGACTCGATCCTACAATGAGCAGTTCTTC,CASRSTRSYNEQFF
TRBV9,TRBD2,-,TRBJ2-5,TGTGCCAGCAGCGTAAGCACTAGCGGATATCAAGAGACCCAGTACTTC,CASSVSTSGYQETQYF
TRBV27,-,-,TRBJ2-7,TGTGCCAGCAGTTTATGGCCGGACTCCTACGAGCAGTACTTC,CASSLWPDSYEQYF
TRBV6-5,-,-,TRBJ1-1,TGTGCCAGCAACGGTGCGGGGGCCGGGAACACTGAAGCTTTCTTT,CASNGAGAGNTEAFF
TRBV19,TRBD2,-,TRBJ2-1,TGTGCCAGTAGCCGACTAGCGGGGAGCTACAATGAGCAGTTCTTC,CASSRLAGSYNEQFF
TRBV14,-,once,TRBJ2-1,TGTGCCAGCAGCCTTATGTCCCCGGGTGAGCAGTTCTTC,CASSLMSPGEQFF
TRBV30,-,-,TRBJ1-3,TGTGCCTGGAATACTTTGGGGGCCTCTGGAAACACCATATATTTT,CAWNTLGASGNTIYF
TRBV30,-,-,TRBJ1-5,TGTGCCTGGAGTGTTGCGGGGAGTCAGCCCCAGCATTTT,CAWSVAGSQPQHF
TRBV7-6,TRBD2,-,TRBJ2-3,TGTGCCAGCAGCTCAGCTAGCGGGAGGAGAGGCAATACGCAGTATTTT,CASSSASGRRGNTQYF
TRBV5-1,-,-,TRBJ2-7,TGCGCCAGCAGCTTCCGGACTGGGGGCCTCTACGAGCAGTACTTC,CASSFRTGGLYEQYF
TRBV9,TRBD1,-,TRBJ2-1,TGTGCCAGCAGCTTTGGACAGGGGAATGAGCAGTTCTTC,CASSFGQGNEQFF
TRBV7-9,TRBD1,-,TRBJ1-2,TGTGCCAGCAGCTCATCCGGGGACAGGGGATCGGCGTATGGCTACACCTTC,CASSSSGDRGSAYGYTF
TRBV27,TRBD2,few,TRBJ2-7,TGTGCCAGCAGTCCAAGCGGGATCCCCTACGAGCAGTACTTC,CASSPSGIPYEQYF
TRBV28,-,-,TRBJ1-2,TGTGCCAGCAGTTTATTGACAGTTCGGCTAAATGGCTACACCTTC,CASSLLTVRLNGYTF
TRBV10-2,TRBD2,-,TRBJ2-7,TGCGCCAGCAGTCCCTTGGCGGGAGCCAACGAGCAGTACTTC,CASSPLAGANEQYF
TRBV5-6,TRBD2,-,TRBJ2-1,TGTGCCAGCAGCCTCCTTGGGGGGGGCGGGGGGTGGAATGAGCAGTTCTTC,CASSLLGGGGGWNEQFF